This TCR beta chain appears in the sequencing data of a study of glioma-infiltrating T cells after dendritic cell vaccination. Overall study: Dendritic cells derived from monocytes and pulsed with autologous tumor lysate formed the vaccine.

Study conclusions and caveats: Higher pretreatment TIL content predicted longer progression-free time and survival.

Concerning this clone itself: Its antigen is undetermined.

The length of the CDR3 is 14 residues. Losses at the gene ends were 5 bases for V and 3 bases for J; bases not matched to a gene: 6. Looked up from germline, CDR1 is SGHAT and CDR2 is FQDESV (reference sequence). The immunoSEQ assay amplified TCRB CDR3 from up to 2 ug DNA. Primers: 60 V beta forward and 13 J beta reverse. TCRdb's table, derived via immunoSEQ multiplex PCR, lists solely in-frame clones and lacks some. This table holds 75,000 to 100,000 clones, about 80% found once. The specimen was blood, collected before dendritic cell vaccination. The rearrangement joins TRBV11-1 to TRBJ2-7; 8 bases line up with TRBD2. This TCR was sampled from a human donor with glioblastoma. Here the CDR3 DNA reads TGTGCCAGCAGCCAGGGACTAGAGAACTACGAGCAGTACTTC. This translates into CASSQGLENYEQYF.